This T cell receptor (beta chain) was sequenced in a study of Graves' ophthalmopathy and Graves' hyperthyroidism. About the study: No treatment had been given when peripheral blood was collected at initial diagnosis. Study-level results: Blood also carried most expanded thyroid clonotypes exceeding 0.001 frequency.

The starting material, approximately 9.7 ml of fresh peripheral blood, provided the PBMCs. Germline V gene data show CDR1 as LNHDA and CDR2 as SQIVND (reference sequence). Trimming took off 4 bases at V and 1 base at J, with 17 bases between the two ends. The CDR3 has 17 amino acids. This clonotype was observed many times. Its antigen is undetermined. Scientists amplified the TCR beta CDR3 regions from RNA transcripts. The first round was an RT-PCR with HTBI primers, and the second round was a multiplex PCR. TCRdb itself ran the multiplex PCR reads through MiXCR, one entry per CDR3 protein. This table has 200,000 to 250,000 distinct CDR3 sequences, about 22% appearing once.

The sample comprised peripheral blood. The chain carries TRBV19 and TRBJ1-5, with D unresolved. The TCR originated in a woman aged 45-65 years with Graves' ophthalmopathy. The CDR3 DNA sequence: TGTGCCAGTAGTACCAAAGAGGCAGGTGTAAGCAATCAGCCCCAGCATTTT. Encoded protein: CASSTKEAGVSNQPQHF.